This T cell receptor (beta chain) originates from a study of cytomegalovirus exposure and HLA in healthy donors. Broader study findings: Clonal expansion, a later analysis showed, was greater in HLA-associated TCR beta chains than in equally common others. Per published accounts, TCR beta sequences correctly predicted the HLA-A and HLA-B alleles of most subjects. Immune exposure information comprised only CMV serostatus.

With regard to this clone: Its antigen is unidentified.

With 2 bases clipped from V and 0 bases from J, the junction kept 1 base outside the gene matches. Germline V gene lookup returns CDR1 MNHEY and CDR2 SVGAGI. This CDR3 is 14 amino acids long. 13 Jbeta primers and 60 Vbeta primers were used for the PCR. Profiled with immunoSEQ multiplex PCR; TCRdb holds only in-frame clones, not every one. Of under 130,000 clones listed, around 70% are singletons. This receptor was obtained from a man aged 40-50 years in good health and CMV-seronegative. The rearrangement links TRBV6-5 to TRBJ2-7; TRBD1 matches at 7 bases. The source material was PBMCs. CDR3 amino acids: CASSYGTASYEQYF. The CDR3 nucleotides read TGTGCCAGCAGTTACGGGACAGCCTCCTACGAGCAGTACTTC.